The 24 T cell receptor beta chains given below trace back to one sample, sequenced in a study of blood T cell repertoires in COVID-19 (dated by TCRdb to 2020 to 2021). Libraries were prepared through the immunoSEQ multiplex PCR assay. TCRdb took this table from immuneACCESS and kept in-frame rearrangements with V and J called. Such tables lack part of the clones; where checked against another copy, unresolved V genes explain under half of the gap, and the rest is unexplained. Within this sample are about 170,000 clones, with approximately 91% of them counted one time only. 0.5% to 0.55% of the sample belongs to the ten largest clones. Material for sequencing was peripheral blood. Receptor source: a man aged 50-60 years with acute or convalescent COVID-19.

The V call is TRBV3-1 (or the pseudogene TRBV3-2), the J call TRBJ2-5, with TRBD1 matching 7 bases. Germline-derived CDR1 and CDR2 are LGHDT and YNNKEL (reference sequence). This CDR3 has 14 amino acids. The junction had 4 bases not matched to a gene; V was cut back by 4 bases and J by 2 bases. The CDR3 is CASSLRQGQETQYF. CDR3 DNA sequence: TGTGCCAGCAGCCTCCGACAGGGTCAAGAGACCCAGTACTTC.

V usage is TRBV28 and J usage is TRBJ2-1; D is unclear. This CDR3 has 12 residues. Trimming took 2 bases from V and 8 from J, leaving 7 bases between them. Germline V gene lookup returns CDR1 MDHEN and CDR2 SYDVKM. The CDR3 region is CASSLNRDEQFF. CDR3 nucleotide sequence: TGTGCCAGCAGTTTAAATCGGGATGAGCAGTTCTTC. Full variable domain (outside the CDR3, taken from reference TRBV28 and TRBJ2-1): DVKVTQSSRYLVKRTGEKVFLECVQDMDHENMFWYRQDPGLGLRLIYFSYDVKMKEKGDIPEGYSVSREKKERFSLILESASTNQTSMYLCASSLNRDEQFFGPGTRLTVL.

The chain joins TRBV7-2 to TRBJ2-7; weak D call: TRBD2 (6 bases). Germline assignment: CDR1 SGHTA and CDR2 FQGNSA. Trimming shortened V by 1 base and J by 0 bases, and 10 bases separated the two germline ends. This CDR3 is built from 15 residues. This CDR3 reads CASSLVAVSSYEQYF. CDR3 nucleotide sequence: TGTGCCAGCAGCTTAGTAGCGGTTAGCTCCTACGAGCAGTACTTC.

This clone was recorded once. The chain recombines TRBV18 with TRBJ2-2, with D tentatively TRBD1 (7 bases). This CDR3 spans 15 amino acids. Germline CDR1 and CDR2: KGHSH and LQKENI. V shed 3 bases and J shed 6 bases, with 14 bases lying between them. The DNA of the CDR3 is TGTGCCAGCTCACCGACTCAGGGGGAGGCCGGGGAGCTGTTTTTT. Protein sequence: CASSPTQGEAGELFF.

The rearrangement joins TRBV6-2 or TRBV6-3 to TRBJ2-7, with 9 nucleotides matching TRBD1. The CDR3 runs to 15 residues. The J segment lost 3 bases and the V segment lost 0 bases, leaving 3 bases of the junction unmatched. Germline CDR1 MNHEY, CDR2 SVGEGT. The CDR3 DNA reads TGTGCCAGCAGTTACTCGAAGGACAGGGGCTACGAGCAGTACGTC. Translation: CASSYSKDRGYEQYV.

V and J are TRBV19 and TRBJ2-3, with TRBD2 identical over 7 bases. The CDR3 runs to 16 residues. Germline V gene data show CDR1 as LNHDA and CDR2 as SQIVND (reference sequence). V was clipped by 4 bases and J by 6 bases; unmatched bases: 13. The CDR3 is CASSTPGGTTLDTQYF. DNA of the CDR3: TGTGCCAGTAGTACCCCCGGGGGGACCACTCTGGATACGCAGTATTTT.

The V gene is TRBV5-1, the J gene TRBJ2-2, with 11 bases that match TRBD1. With 0 bases clipped from V and 7 bases from J, the junction kept 8 bases outside the gene matches. Germline CDR1 and CDR2: SGHRS and YFSETQ. The CDR3 totals 17 residues. The CDR3 here is CASSLASGQGANGELFF. In DNA form, the CDR3 reads TGCGCCAGCAGCTTGGCCAGTGGACAGGGGGCCAACGGGGAGCTGTTTTTT.

The V call is TRBV11-2, the J call TRBJ2-1, with 7 bases that match TRBD2. V shed 5 bases, J shed 5 bases, and the junction held 12 bases outside the gene matches. Germline-derived CDR1 and CDR2 are SGHAT and FQNNGV. The CDR3 length is 16 residues. CDR3 nucleotide sequence: TGTGCCAGCAGCCCCACTCCGGCTAGCGGTGACAATGAGCAGTTCTTC. Translation gives CASSPTPASGDNEQFF.

This clone was recorded once. Other DNA sequences in the sample encode the same CDR3. J is TRBJ1-3 and V is TRBV9; D not certain. Germline-derived CDR1 and CDR2 are SGDLS and YYNGEE. The V and J ends lost 0 bases and 2 bases respectively, with 9 bases between them. The CDR3 length is 15 residues. This CDR3 is CASSVGGVAGNTIYF. CDR3 nucleotide sequence: TGTGCCAGCAGCGTAGGGGGAGTTGCTGGAAACACCATATATTTT. Using reference TRBV9 and TRBJ1-3 for the parts outside the CDR3, the full variable domain is DSGVTQTPKHLITATGQRVTLRCSPRSGDLSVYWYQQSLDQGLQFLIQYYNGEERAKGNILERFSAQQFPDLHSELNLSSLELGDSALYFCASSVGGVAGNTIYFGEGSWLTVV.

This chain links TRBV7-2 with TRBJ1-6; D unresolved. V was trimmed by 3 bases and J by 4 bases, leaving 16 bases between them. CDR1 SGHTA and CDR2 FQGNSA come from the germline V gene. CDR3 length: 17 amino acids. The CDR3 spells CASSLWDLKRYNSPLHF. The DNA of the CDR3 is TGTGCCAGCAGCTTGTGGGATCTCAAGCGGTATAATTCACCCCTCCACTTT.

The chain has TRBV5-4 and TRBJ2-7; 16 positions agree with TRBD2. The CDR3 totals 18 residues. Germline CDR1 is SGHNT and CDR2 is YYREEE (reference sequence). V was clipped by 4 bases and J by 0 bases; unmatched bases: 7. CDR3 loop: CASSPGLAGGPGSYEQYF. DNA of the CDR3: TGTGCCAGCAGCCCGGGACTAGCGGGAGGGCCTGGCTCCTACGAGCAGTACTTC.

This rearrangement joins TRBV9 to TRBJ1-6; 7 bases fit TRBD1. Germline trimming cut 2 bases from V and 7 bases from J; bases unmatched to any gene: 12. The length of the CDR3 is 17 residues. Germline-derived CDR1 and CDR2 are SGDLS and YYNGEE. The CDR3 loop is CASSVFPGGTVNSPLHF. CDR3 DNA sequence: TGTGCCAGCAGCGTTTTCCCAGGGGGTACCGTAAATTCACCCCTCCACTTT.

This clone was seen only once. The chain joins TRBV5-1 to TRBJ2-7; 8 bases are a match to TRBD2. Losses at the gene ends were 5 bases for V and 2 bases for J; bases not matched to a gene: 12. This CDR3 has 16 residues. CDR1 SGHRS and CDR2 YFSETQ come from the germline V gene. For the CDR3, the DNA is TGCGCCAGCAGTACCTGGGCGGCGGGAGGTACCTACGAGCAGTACTTC. It is translated as CASSTWAAGGTYEQYF.

The CDR3 loop reads CASSEQTVGFNQPQHF. The CDR3 DNA follows: TGTGCCAGCAGTGAACAGACAGTAGGGTTCAATCAGCCCCAGCATTTT. This chain uses TRBV6-1 with TRBJ1-5, with a possible D match to TRBD1 (5 bases). The CDR3 has 16 amino acids. V lost 2 bases and J 3 bases, leaving 14 bases between the germline ends. CDR1 and CDR2 (germline): MNHNS, SASEGT.

This rearrangement joins TRBV29-1 to TRBJ1-2; 9 bases agree with TRBD1. The length of the CDR3 is 11 residues. The V segment lost 8 bases and the J segment 6 bases; nucleotides outside the gene matches: 4. Germline V CDR1 and CDR2: SQVTM, ANQGSEA. The CDR3 DNA sequence: TGCAGCTCCCGGACAGGGGATGGCTACACCTTC. Translated, it gives CSSRTGDGYTF.

The chain is built from TRBV7-6 and TRBJ2-3, with D possibly TRBD1 on 5 matching bases. Germline loops: CDR1 SGHVS, CDR2 FNYEAQ. The CDR3 loop spans 11 amino acids. V dropped 9 bases and J dropped 6 bases, with 10 bases sitting between them. In DNA form, the CDR3 reads TGTGCCAGTGGGGCGTTCGATACGCAGTATTTT. Its protein product is CASGAFDTQYF. The full variable domain, completed using reference TRBV7-6 and TRBJ2-3, is GAGVSQSPRYKVTKRGQDVALRCDPISGHVSLYWYRQALGQGPEFLTYFNYEAQQDKSGLPNDRFSAERPEGSISTLTIQRTEQRDSAMYRCASGAFDTQYFGPGTRLTVL.

CDR3 DNA: TGTGCCAGCAGTGTAAGCGGGAACACCGGGGAGCTGTTTTTT. Translating it yields CASSVSGNTGELFF. This rearrangement joins TRBV28 to TRBJ2-2; TRBD2 might be the D (5 bases). This CDR3 has 14 residues. V lost 5 bases to trimming and J lost 1 base, with 8 bases between them. Germline V lookup: CDR1 MDHEN, CDR2 SYDVKM.

The V call is TRBV5-8, the J call TRBJ2-5, with TRBD2 as a possible D gene (6 bases). The CDR3 runs to 15 residues. Trimming left V 0 bases short and J 1 base short, with 10 bases between. CDR1 is SGHTS and CDR2 is YDEGEE in the germline V gene. The CDR3 loop reads CASSLGGTFQETQYF. The CDR3 coding sequence is TGTGCCAGCAGCTTGGGAGGGACTTTCCAAGAGACCCAGTACTTC. The full variable domain, its missing parts supplied by reference TRBV5-8 and TRBJ2-5, is EAGVTQSPTHLIKTRGQQATLRCSPISGHTSVYWYQQALGLGLQFLLWYDEGEERNRGNFPPRFSGRQFPNYSSELNVNALELEDSALYLCASSLGGTFQETQYFGPGTRLLVL.

Here the CDR3 reads CASSIRDKGGNEQFF. The CDR3 nucleotides read TGTGCCAGTAGTATTCGGGATAAGGGCGGCAATGAGCAGTTCTTC. The rearrangement uses TRBV19 and TRBJ2-1; a possible D gene is TRBD2 (5 bases). V was clipped by 3 bases and J by 6 bases, with 15 bases between them. The CDR3 has 15 amino acids. CDR1 LNHDA and CDR2 SQIVND come from the germline V gene (reference sequence).

This chain joins TRBV18 and TRBJ1-1; possible D gene TRBD1, 6 bases. CDR1 and CDR2 (germline): KGHSH, LQKENI. V was clipped by 2 bases and J by 0 bases, with 13 bases between them. There are 16 residues in the CDR3. This CDR3 is CASSPSGAEVNTEAFF. CDR3 DNA: TGTGCCAGCTCACCATCAGGGGCTGAGGTGAACACTGAAGCTTTCTTT.

The chain recombines TRBV19 with TRBJ2-2; 8 nucleotides align to TRBD2. The length of the CDR3 is 16 residues. The ends lost 6 bases at V and 0 bases at J; junction bases unmatched: 6. CDR1 and CDR2 from the germline V gene are LNHDA and SQIVND (reference sequence). The CDR3 DNA sequence: TGTGCCAGTAGGGTCTTTAGCGGGGCGAACACCGGGGAGCTGTTTTTT. It is translated as CASRVFSGANTGELFF.

The rearrangement joins TRBV6-2 or TRBV6-3 to TRBJ1-1; D remains unclear. Trimming shortened V by 2 bases and J by 3 bases, and 13 bases separated the two germline ends. Germline values: CDR1 MNHEY, CDR2 SVGEGT. This CDR3 is built from 15 residues. The DNA of the CDR3 is TGTGCCAGCAGTTACGTCAGGATGGTGTACACTGAAGCTTTCTTT. This gives the protein CASSYVRMVYTEAFF.

J is TRBJ2-5 and V is TRBV29-1; 11 bases align to TRBD2. The V and J ends lost 2 bases and 0 bases, in that order; junction bases with no gene match: 5. The CDR3 runs 16 residues. In germline, CDR1 is SQVTM, CDR2 ANQGSEA. In DNA, the CDR3 is TGCAGCGTTGAACGTTCGACTAGCGGGGACCAAGAGACCCAGTACTTC. Protein product: CSVERSTSGDQETQYF.

The rearrangement uses TRBV5-1 and TRBJ2-1; 7 bases are a match to TRBD2. CDR1 SGHRS and CDR2 YFSETQ come from the germline V gene. J lost 4 bases, V lost 4 bases, and 5 bases had no gene match. This CDR3 is 14 amino acids long. The CDR3 sequence is CASSPIAGYNEQFF. As DNA, the CDR3 is TGCGCCAGCAGCCCAATAGCGGGTTACAATGAGCAGTTCTTC.